This T cell receptor beta chain comes out of a study of T-cell memory formation after mild COVID-19. The V and J ends lost 6 bases and 5 bases respectively, with 16 bases between them. The CDR3 loop spans 15 amino acids. This clonotype was detected only a few times. TCRdb recomputed calls from the 5' RACE reads with MiXCR, one row per CDR3 protein. The table lists under 250,000 distinct CDR3 sequences, around 9.1% of them singletons, with around 3.4% in the top ten. Sequenced input: PBMCs or a T cell subset sorted from them (not recorded which). This TCR was recovered from a man between 18 and 29 years old who had mild COVID-19 (a few samples of this study predate the infection). Cell type and time point are not known. The genes are TRBV12-3 or TRBV12-4 and TRBJ1-4, with D possibly matching TRBD1 (5 bases). The CDR3 loop reads CASRPYGGRNEKLFF. As DNA, the CDR3 is TGTGCCAGCAGACCCTACGGGGGGAGGAATGAAAAACTGTTTTTT.